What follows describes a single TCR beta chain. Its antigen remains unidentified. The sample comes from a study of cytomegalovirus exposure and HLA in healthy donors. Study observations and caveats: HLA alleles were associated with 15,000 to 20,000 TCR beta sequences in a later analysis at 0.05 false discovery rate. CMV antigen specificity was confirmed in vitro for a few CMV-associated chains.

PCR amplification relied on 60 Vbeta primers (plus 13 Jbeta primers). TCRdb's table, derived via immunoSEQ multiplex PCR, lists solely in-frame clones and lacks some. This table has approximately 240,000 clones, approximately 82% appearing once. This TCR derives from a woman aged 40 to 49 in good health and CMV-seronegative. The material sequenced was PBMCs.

As DNA, the CDR3 is TGTGCCTGGAGCGTGACAGGGGTCCAAGAGACCCAGTACTTC. Residues: CAWSVTGVQETQYF. J is TRBJ2-5 and V is TRBV30; 8 positions match TRBD1. The CDR3 has 14 amino acids. CDR1 and CDR2 (germline): GTSNPN, SVGIG (reference sequence). V gave up 3 bases and J gave up 1 base; unmatched junction bases: 4.